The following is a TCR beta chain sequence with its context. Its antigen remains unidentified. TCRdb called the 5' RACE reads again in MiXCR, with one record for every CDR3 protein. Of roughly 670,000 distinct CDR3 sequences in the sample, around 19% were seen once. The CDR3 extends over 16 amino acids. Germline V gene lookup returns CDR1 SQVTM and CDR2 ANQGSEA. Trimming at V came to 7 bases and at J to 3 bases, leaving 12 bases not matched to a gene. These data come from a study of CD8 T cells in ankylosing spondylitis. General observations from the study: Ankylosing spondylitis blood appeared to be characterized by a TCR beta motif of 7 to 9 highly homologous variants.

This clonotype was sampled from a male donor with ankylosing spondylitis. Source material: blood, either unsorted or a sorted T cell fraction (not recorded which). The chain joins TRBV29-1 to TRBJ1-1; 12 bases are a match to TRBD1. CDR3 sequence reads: CSALVGTGGSYTEAFF. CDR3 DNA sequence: TGCAGCGCCCTTGTGGGGACAGGGGGCAGTTACACTGAAGCTTTCTTT. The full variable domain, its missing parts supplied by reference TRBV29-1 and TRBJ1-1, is SAVISQKPSRDICQRGTSLTIQCQVDSQVTMMFWYRQQPGQSLTLIATANQGSEATYESGFVIDKFPISRPNLTFSTLTVSNMSPEDSSIYLCSALVGTGGSYTEAFFGQGTRLTVV.